The T cell receptor (beta chain) described here comes from a study of CXCR3-negative and CXCR3-positive naive CD8 T cells. Overall study findings and caveats: Naive CXCR3-positive cells had TRB CDR3s more hydrophobic than those of CXCR3-negative naive cells.

Worth noting for this clonotype: The antigen remains unidentified.

The CDR3 has 14 residues. The V gene's germline CDR1 is SQVTM and CDR2 ANQGSEA. Via 5' RACE with UMI labels, TRB cDNA libraries were prepared. No DNA is given; TCRdb re-called the 5' RACE reads and lists each CDR3 protein once. The sample's table shows around 63,000 distinct CDR3 sequences. Sequencing was done on a sample of naive CXCR3+ CD8+ T cells from blood. Described subset: CD45RO-CCR7+CD27+CD95- naive CD8+ T cells expressing CXCR3 (TNR3+). The chain links TRBV29-1 to TRBJ2-7; TCRdb's assignment of TRBD1 cannot be checked, as there is no DNA. The receptor's source is a human donor in good health. Some clones in this sample may be carry-over from other donors' samples. This chain's CDR3 is CSVGGTGNTYEQYF.